The source of this T cell receptor (beta chain) is a study of beta chain features in type 1 diabetes. The CDR3 has 18 residues. The V gene end was trimmed by 0 bases and the J gene end by 0 bases; junction bases not matched to a gene: 5. Germline-derived CDR1 and CDR2 are MNHEY and SMNVEV (reference sequence). The authors reverse transcribed all of the isolated RNA, so sequencing captured expressed TCRB transcripts. Here immunoSEQ multiplex PCR was the method, and the copy in TCRdb shows in-frame clones only, minus some. This sample carries 150,000 to 190,000 clones, over 9% of them seen once, and the ten largest clones take 0.5%. Remarks on this clone: Its matching antigen is unknown.

Study results and limitations: Researchers report that Type 1 diabetes patients had moderately but significantly shorter TCRB CDR3s across all four CD4+ subsets.

The receptor was isolated from a man aged 25-45 years with type 1 diabetes. The sample taken for sequencing was central memory CD4+ T cells from blood. The chain employs TRBV27 and TRBJ2-6; TRBD1 matches at 7 bases. Here the CDR3 reads CASSLSGQLSSGANVLTF. CDR3 DNA: TGTGCCAGCAGTTTATCGGGACAGCTATCCTCTGGGGCCAACGTCCTGACTTTC.